This T cell receptor (beta chain) is from a study of blood T cell repertoires in COVID-19. The protocol was immunoSEQ multiplex PCR, while the TCRdb copy is restricted to in-frame clones and leaves out a portion. The sample shows about 42,000 clones, 70% to 90% of them seen only once. V shed 3 bases and J 15 bases; nucleotides not matched to a gene: 10. The CDR3 is 14 amino acids. The germline V gene has CDR1 SGHNT and CDR2 YENEEA. The sequence came from a human donor in a cohort sampled during active COVID-19. Sequenced: peripheral blood. This chain joins TRBV11-3 and TRBJ2-1, with 11 bases matching TRBD2. In DNA, the CDR3 is TGTGCCAGCAGCTTTAGCGGGGGGGCGTTGCGGCTGTTCTTC. Translation: CASSFSGGALRLFF.